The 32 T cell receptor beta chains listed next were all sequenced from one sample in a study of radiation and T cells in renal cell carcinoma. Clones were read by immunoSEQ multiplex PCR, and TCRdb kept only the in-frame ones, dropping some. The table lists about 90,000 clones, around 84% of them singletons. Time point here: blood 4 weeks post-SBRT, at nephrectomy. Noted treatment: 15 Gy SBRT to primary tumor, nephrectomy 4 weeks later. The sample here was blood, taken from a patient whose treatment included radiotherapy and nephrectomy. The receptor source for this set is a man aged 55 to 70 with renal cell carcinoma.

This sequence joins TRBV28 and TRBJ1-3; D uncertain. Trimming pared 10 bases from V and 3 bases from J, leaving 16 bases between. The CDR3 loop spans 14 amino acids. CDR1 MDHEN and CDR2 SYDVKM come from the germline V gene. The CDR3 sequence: CATVTSGRGNTIYF. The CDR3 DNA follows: TGTGCCACGGTGACCTCTGGGCGTGGAAACACCATATATTTT.

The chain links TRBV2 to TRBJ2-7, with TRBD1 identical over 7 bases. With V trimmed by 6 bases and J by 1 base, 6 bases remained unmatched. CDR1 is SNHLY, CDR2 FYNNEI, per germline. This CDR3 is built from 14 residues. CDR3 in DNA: TGTGCCAGCAGCGGACAGGTGAAATCCTACGAGCAGTACTTC. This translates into CASSGQVKSYEQYF.

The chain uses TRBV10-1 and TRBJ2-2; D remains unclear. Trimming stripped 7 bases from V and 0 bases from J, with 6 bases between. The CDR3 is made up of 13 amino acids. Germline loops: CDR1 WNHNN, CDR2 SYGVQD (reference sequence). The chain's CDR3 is CASKDANTGELFF. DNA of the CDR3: TGCGCCAGCAAAGACGCGAACACCGGGGAGCTGTTTTTT.

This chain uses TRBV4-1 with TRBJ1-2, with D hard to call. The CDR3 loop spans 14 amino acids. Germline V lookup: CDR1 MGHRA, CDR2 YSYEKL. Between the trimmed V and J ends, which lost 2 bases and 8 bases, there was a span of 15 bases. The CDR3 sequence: CASSQPGPRYGYTF. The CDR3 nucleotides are TGCGCCAGCAGCCAACCCGGGCCACGCTACGGCTACACCTTC.

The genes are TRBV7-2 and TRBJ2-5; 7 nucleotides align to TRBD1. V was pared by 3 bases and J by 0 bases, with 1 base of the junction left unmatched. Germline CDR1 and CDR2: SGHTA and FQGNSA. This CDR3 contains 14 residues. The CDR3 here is CASSFQGDQETQYF. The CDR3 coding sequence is TGTGCCAGCAGCTTCCAGGGGGACCAAGAGACCCAGTACTTC.

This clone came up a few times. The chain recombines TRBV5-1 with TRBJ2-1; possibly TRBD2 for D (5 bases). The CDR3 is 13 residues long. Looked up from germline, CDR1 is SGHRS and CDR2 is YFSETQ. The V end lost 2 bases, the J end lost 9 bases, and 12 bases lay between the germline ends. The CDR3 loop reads CASSFAPAGEQFF. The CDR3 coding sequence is TGCGCCAGCAGCTTTGCCCCGGCGGGTGAGCAGTTCTTC.

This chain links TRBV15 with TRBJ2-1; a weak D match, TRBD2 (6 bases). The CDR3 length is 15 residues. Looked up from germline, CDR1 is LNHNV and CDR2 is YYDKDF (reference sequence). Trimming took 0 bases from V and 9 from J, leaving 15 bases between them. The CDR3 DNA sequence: TGTGCCACCAGCAGAGATCTGGGGGGTGCTAGTGAGCAGTTCTTC. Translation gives CATSRDLGGASEQFF.

The DNA of the CDR3 is TGTGCCAGCAGTTTCGAGGGGGAGGGCAATCAGCCCCAGCATTTT. It translates to CASSFEGEGNQPQHF. The V call is TRBV27, the J call TRBJ1-5, with D tentatively TRBD1 (6 bases). V dropped 3 bases and J dropped 2 bases, with 11 bases sitting between them. CDR3 length: 15 amino acids. In germline, CDR1 is MNHEY, CDR2 SMNVEV (reference sequence).

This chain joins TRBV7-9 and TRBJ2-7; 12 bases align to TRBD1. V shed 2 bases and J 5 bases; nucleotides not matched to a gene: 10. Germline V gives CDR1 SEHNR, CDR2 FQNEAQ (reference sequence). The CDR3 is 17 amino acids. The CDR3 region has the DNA TGTGCCAGCAGCTTAACGATGGGGACAGGGGGCTTCGACGAGCAGTACTTC. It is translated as CASSLTMGTGGFDEQYF.

In DNA form, the CDR3 reads TGCGCCAGCAGCTTGGCCCAATCTAGCGTTGAGCAGTTCTTC. Residues: CASSLAQSSVEQFF. The genes are TRBV5-1 and TRBJ2-1; D might be TRBD2 (6 bases). The V end lost 0 bases, the J end lost 9 bases, and 13 bases lay between the germline ends. CDR1 SGHRS and CDR2 YFSETQ come from the germline V gene. This CDR3 is 14 amino acids long. The full variable domain, in which reference TRBV5-1 and TRBJ2-1 provide the parts outside the CDR3, is KAGVTQTPRYLIKTRGQQVTLSCSPISGHRSVSWYQQTPGQGLQFLFEYFSETQRNKGNFPGRFSGRQFSNSRSEMNVSTLELGDSALYLCASSLAQSSVEQFFGPGTRLTVL.

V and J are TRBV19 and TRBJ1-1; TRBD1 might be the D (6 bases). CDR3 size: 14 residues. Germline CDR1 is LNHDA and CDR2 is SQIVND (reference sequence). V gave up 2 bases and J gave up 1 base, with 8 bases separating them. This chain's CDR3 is CASSITGKNTEAFF. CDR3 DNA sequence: TGTGCCAGTAGTATAACAGGGAAGAACACTGAAGCTTTCTTT.

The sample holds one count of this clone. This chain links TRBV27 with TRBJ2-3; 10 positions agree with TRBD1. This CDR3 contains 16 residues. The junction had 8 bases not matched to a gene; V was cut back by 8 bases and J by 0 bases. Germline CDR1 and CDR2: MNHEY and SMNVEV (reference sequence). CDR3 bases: TGTGCCAGCGTCGACAGGGGGCGGCCTAGCACAGATACGCAGTATTTT. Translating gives CASVDRGRPSTDTQYF.

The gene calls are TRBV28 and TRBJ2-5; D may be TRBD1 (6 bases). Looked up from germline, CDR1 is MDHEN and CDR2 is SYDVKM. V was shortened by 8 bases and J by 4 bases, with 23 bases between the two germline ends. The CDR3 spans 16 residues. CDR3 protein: CASSSRRDNLGETQYF. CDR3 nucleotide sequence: TGTGCCAGCTCCTCCCGCCGGGACAATCTAGGAGAGACCCAGTACTTC. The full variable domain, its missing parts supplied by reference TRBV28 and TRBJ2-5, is DVKVTQSSRYLVKRTGEKVFLECVQDMDHENMFWYRQDPGLGLRLIYFSYDVKMKEKGDIPEGYSVSREKKERFSLILESASTNQTSMYLCASSSRRDNLGETQYFGPGTRLLVL.

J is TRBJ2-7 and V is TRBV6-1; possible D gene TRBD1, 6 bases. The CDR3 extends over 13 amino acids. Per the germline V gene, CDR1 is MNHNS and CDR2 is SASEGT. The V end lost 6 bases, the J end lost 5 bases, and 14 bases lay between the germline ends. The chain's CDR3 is CASRQGWTDEQYF. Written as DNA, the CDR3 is TGTGCCAGCAGGCAGGGGTGGACAGACGAGCAGTACTTC.

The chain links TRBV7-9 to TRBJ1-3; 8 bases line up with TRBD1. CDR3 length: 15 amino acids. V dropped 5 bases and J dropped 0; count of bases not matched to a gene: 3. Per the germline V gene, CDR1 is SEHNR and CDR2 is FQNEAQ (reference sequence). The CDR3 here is CASSGTGYSGNTIYF. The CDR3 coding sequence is TGTGCCAGCAGCGGGACAGGTTACTCTGGAAACACCATATATTTT.

For the CDR3, the DNA is TGTGCCAGTAGTACGCCGGGACAGGTCGTTCAAGAGACCCAGTACTTC. Its translation: CASSTPGQVVQETQYF. The chain combines TRBV19 with TRBJ2-5, with 8 bases matching TRBD1. This CDR3 is 16 amino acids long. The germline V gene encodes CDR1 LNHDA and CDR2 SQIVND (reference sequence). The ends lost 4 bases at V and 2 bases at J; junction bases unmatched: 9.

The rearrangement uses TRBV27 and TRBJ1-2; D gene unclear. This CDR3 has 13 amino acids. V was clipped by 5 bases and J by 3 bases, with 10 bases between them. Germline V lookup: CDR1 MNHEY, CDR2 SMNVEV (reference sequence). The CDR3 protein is CASSAGPDYGYTF. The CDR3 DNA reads TGTGCCAGCAGTGCAGGCCCAGACTATGGCTACACCTTC.

CDR3 in amino acids: CASSTFQPVKGNEQFF. DNA of the CDR3: TGTGCCAGTAGTACCTTTCAGCCCGTCAAAGGCAATGAGCAGTTCTTC. The J gene is TRBJ2-1, the V gene TRBV19; D is unclear. Trimming shortened V by 4 bases and J by 6 bases, and 19 bases separated the two germline ends. Per germline, CDR1 LNHDA and CDR2 SQIVND (reference sequence). The CDR3 is 16 amino acids.

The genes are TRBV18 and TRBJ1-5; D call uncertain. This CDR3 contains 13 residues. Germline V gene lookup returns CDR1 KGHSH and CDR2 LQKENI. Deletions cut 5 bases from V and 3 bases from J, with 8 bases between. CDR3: CASSSAINQPQHF. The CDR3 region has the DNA TGTGCCAGCTCAAGTGCCATCAATCAGCCCCAGCATTTT.

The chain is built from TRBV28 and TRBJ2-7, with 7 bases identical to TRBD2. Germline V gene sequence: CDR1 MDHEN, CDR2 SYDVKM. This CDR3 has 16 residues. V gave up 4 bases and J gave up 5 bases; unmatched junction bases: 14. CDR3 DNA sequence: TGTGCCAGCAGTTCAAGCGGGGCCGGGATGACGGACGAGCAGTACTTC. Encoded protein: CASSSSGAGMTDEQYF. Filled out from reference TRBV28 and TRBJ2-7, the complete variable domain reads DVKVTQSSRYLVKRTGEKVFLECVQDMDHENMFWYRQDPGLGLRLIYFSYDVKMKEKGDIPEGYSVSREKKERFSLILESASTNQTSMYLCASSSSGAGMTDEQYFGPGTRLTVT.

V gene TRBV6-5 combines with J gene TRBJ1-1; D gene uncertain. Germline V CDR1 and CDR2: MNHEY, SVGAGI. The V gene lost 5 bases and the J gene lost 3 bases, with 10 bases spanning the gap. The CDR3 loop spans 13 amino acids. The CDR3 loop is CASSPNWYTEAFF. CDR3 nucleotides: TGTGCCAGCAGTCCTAACTGGTACACTGAAGCTTTCTTT.

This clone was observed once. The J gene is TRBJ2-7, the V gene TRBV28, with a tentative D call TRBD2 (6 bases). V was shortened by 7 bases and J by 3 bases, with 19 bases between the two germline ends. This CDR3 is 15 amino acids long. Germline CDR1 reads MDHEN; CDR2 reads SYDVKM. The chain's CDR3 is CASTPPGRIIYEQYF. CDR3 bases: TGTGCCAGCACCCCCCCGGGGAGGATAATCTACGAGCAGTACTTC.

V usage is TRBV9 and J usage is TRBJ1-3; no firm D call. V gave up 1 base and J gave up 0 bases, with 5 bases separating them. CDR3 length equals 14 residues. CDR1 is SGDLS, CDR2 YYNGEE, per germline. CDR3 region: CASSVQSSGNTIYF. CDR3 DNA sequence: TGTGCCAGCAGCGTACAGAGCTCTGGAAACACCATATATTTT.

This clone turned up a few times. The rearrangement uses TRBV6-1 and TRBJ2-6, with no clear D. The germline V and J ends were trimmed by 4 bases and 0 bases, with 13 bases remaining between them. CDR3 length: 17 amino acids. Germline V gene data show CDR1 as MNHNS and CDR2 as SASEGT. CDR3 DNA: TGTGCCAGCAGTGGGGTGTCACCAGTCTCTGGGGCCAACGTCCTGACTTTC. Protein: CASSGVSPVSGANVLTF.

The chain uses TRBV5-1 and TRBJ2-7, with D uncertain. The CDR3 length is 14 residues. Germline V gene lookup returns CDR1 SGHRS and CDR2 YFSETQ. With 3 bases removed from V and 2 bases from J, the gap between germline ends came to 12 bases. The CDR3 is CASSSSVVPYEQYF. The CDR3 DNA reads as TGCGCCAGCAGCTCCAGCGTTGTTCCCTACGAGCAGTACTTC.

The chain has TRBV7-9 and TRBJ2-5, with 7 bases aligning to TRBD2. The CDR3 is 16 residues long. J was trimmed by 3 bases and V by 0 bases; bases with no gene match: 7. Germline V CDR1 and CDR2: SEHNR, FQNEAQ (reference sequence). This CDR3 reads CASSLAVPSGEETQYF. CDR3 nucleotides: TGTGCCAGCAGCTTAGCTGTACCCAGCGGGGAAGAGACCCAGTACTTC.

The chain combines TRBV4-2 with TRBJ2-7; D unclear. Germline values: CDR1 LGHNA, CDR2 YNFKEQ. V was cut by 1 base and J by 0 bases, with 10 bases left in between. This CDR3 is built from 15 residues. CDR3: CASSQVEGSSYEQYF. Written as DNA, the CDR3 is TGTGCCAGCAGCCAAGTCGAAGGGTCCTCCTACGAGCAGTACTTC.

CDR3: CASSQGRQRGGGQPQHF. Written as DNA, the CDR3 is TGCGCCAGCAGCCAAGGACGGCAGAGAGGTGGAGGACAGCCCCAGCATTTT. The chain uses TRBV4-1 and TRBJ1-5; D unclear. Trimming stripped 1 base from V and 7 bases from J, with 20 bases between. The CDR3 covers 17 residues. Germline lookup yields CDR1 MGHRA and CDR2 YSYEKL.

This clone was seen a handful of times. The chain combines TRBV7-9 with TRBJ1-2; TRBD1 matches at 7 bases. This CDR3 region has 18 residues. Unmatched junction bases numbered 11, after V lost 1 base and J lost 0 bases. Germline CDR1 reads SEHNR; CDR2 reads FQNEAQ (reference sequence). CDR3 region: CASSLGFAGGHPNYGYTF. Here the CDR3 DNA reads TGTGCCAGCAGCTTAGGGTTCGCAGGGGGACATCCTAACTATGGCTACACCTTC.

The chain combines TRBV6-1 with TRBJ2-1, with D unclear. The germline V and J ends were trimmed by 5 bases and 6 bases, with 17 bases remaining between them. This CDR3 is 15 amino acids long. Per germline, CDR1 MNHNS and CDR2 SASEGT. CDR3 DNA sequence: TGTGCCAGCAGTTTACTGGTTAGCTTTAGCAATGAGCAGTTCTTC. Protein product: CASSLLVSFSNEQFF.

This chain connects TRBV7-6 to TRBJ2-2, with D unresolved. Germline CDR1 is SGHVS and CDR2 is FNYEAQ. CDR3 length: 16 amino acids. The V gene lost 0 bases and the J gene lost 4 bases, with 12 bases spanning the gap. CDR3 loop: CASSLAFRRRTGELFF. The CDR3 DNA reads TGTGCCAGCAGCTTAGCTTTTAGACGACGCACCGGGGAGCTGTTTTTT. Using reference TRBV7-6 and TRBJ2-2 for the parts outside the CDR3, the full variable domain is GAGVSQSPRYKVTKRGQDVALRCDPISGHVSLYWYRQALGQGPEFLTYFNYEAQQDKSGLPNDRFSAERPEGSISTLTIQRTEQRDSAMYRCASSLAFRRRTGELFFGEGSRLTVL.

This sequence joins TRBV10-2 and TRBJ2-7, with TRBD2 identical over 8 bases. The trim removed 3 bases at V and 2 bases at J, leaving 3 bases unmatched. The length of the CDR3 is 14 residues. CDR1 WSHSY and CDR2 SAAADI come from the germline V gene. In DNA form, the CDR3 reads TGCGCCAGCAGTGACGGGACTAGGGCCTACGAGCAGTACTTC. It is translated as CASSDGTRAYEQYF.